This T cell receptor beta chain originates from a study of CXCR3-negative and CXCR3-positive naive CD8 T cells. Study-wide results and limits: Naive CXCR3-positive cells had TRB CDR3s more hydrophobic than those of CXCR3-negative naive cells.

The CDR3 length is 15 residues. Germline V gene sequence: CDR1 MNHEY, CDR2 SVGEGT. TRB cDNA libraries were made by UMI-labeled 5' RACE. TCRdb processed the 5' RACE reads again and assigns one entry to each CDR3 protein, with no DNA. This repertoire includes tens of thousands of distinct CDR3 sequences. Concerning this clonotype itself: As yet, its antigen is unknown.

CD45RO-CCR7+CD27+CD95- was the phenotype of naive CD8+ T cells. The receptor was isolated from a human donor in good health. Some clones in this sample may be carry-over from other donors' samples. This chain connects TRBV6-2 or TRBV6-3 to TRBJ2-1; as DNA is missing, the TRBD1 call by TCRdb cannot be tested. The sample consisted of naive CXCR3- CD8+ T cells from blood. Subset described: CD45RO-CCR7+CD27+CD95- naive CD8+ T cells lacking CXCR3 (TNR3-). CDR3 amino acids: CASSSDRGGYNEQFF.